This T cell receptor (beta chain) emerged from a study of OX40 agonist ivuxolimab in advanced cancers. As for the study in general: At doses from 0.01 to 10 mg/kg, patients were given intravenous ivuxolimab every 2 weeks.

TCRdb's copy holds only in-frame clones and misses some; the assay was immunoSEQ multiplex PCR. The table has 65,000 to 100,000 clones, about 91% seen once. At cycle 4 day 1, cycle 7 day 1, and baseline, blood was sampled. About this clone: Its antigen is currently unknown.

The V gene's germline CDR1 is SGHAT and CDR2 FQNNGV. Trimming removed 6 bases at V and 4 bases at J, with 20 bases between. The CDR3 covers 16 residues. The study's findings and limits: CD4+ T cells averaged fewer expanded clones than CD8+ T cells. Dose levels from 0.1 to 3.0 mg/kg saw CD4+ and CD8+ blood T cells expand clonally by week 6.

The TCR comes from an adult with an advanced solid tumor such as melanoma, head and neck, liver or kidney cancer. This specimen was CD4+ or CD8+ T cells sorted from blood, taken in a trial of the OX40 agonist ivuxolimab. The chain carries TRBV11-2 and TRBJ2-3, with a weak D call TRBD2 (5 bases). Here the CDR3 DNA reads TGTGCCAGCAGTAATCGTGGTGGGAGTAGCTCAGATACGCAGTATTTT. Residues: CASSNRGGSSSDTQYF.